What follows are 30 T cell receptor beta chains derived from one specimen sequenced in a study of T cells after yellow fever vaccination. TCRdb called the 5' RACE reads again in MiXCR, with one record for every CDR3 protein. Found here are tens of thousands of distinct CDR3 sequences, 4.4% of them singletons; the top ten hold around half. The starting material was CD8+ T cells sorted from PBMCs, obtained 5 days after the yellow fever booster vaccination. The receptors originated from a man between 25 and 39 years old who received the YFV17D yellow fever vaccine.

This clonotype was recorded at least ten times. The rearrangement links TRBV10-3 to TRBJ1-5; 7 bases agree with TRBD1. The CDR3 is made up of 14 amino acids. In germline, CDR1 is ENHRY, CDR2 SYGVKD. Unmatched junction bases numbered 7, after V lost 6 bases and J lost 5 bases. CDR3 sequence reads: CAISVDREDQPQHF. DNA for the CDR3: TGTGCCATCAGCGTCGACAGGGAGGATCAGCCCCAGCATTTT.

Ten or more counts support this clonotype. The J gene is TRBJ2-1, the V gene TRBV28, with 9 bases fitting TRBD2. The junction had 10 bases not matched to a gene; V was cut back by 2 bases and J by 5 bases. The CDR3 consists of 17 residues. Germline V gene data show CDR1 as MDHEN and CDR2 as SYDVKM. CDR3: CASSLRPSGDRNNEQFF. The CDR3 nucleotides are TGTGCCAGCAGTTTACGCCCTAGCGGGGATCGGAACAATGAGCAGTTCTTC.

The sample holds many counts of this clonotype. The CDR3 is CASSIGTGGNIQYF. CDR3 coding DNA: TGTGCCAGCAGCATCGGGACAGGCGGGAACATTCAGTACTTC. The genes are TRBV11-2 and TRBJ2-4; 8 positions match TRBD1. In germline, CDR1 is SGHAT, CDR2 FQNNGV. Trimming took 5 bases from V and 7 from J; bases not matched to a gene: 7. The CDR3 sequence is 14 residues long.

This clonotype was counted ten times or more. The gene calls are TRBV20-1 and TRBJ2-7; TRBD2 aligns across 15 bases. The ends lost 3 bases at V and 6 bases at J; junction bases unmatched: 6. The CDR3 has 15 residues. Germline CDR1 DFQATT, CDR2 SNEGSKA (reference sequence). The CDR3 loop is CSASPPGLAGGEQYF. The CDR3 region has the DNA TGCAGTGCTAGTCCGCCGGGACTAGCGGGAGGCGAGCAGTACTTC.

This clonotype was found a few times. The rearrangement joins TRBV6-5 to TRBJ2-5, with 11 bases lining up with TRBD2. This CDR3 contains 15 residues. Germline assignment: CDR1 MNHEY and CDR2 SVGAGI. With 2 bases clipped from V and 7 bases from J, the junction kept 6 bases outside the gene matches. The CDR3 DNA is TGTGCCAGCAGTTACGGTAGCGGGAGGGAGGCGACCCAGTACTTC. Translation gives CASSYGSGREATQYF.

In its sample, this clonotype was seen many times. The chain carries TRBV7-8 and TRBJ1-1, with D maybe TRBD1 (6 bases). The CDR3 totals 17 residues. V lost 5 bases and J lost 3, with 22 bases in between. CDR1 and CDR2 (germline): SGHVS, FQNEAQ. CDR3 loop: CASSRLGGAGRDTEAFF. The CDR3, as DNA: TGTGCCAGCAGCCGTTTAGGGGGGGCAGGGAGGGACACTGAAGCTTTCTTT.

This clonotype was counted at least ten times. The V gene is TRBV6-5, the J gene TRBJ2-4; D possibly corresponds to TRBD2 (6 bases). The V end was cut by 0 bases, the J end by 14 bases, with 17 bases between. The germline V gene encodes CDR1 MNHEY and CDR2 SVGAGI. This CDR3 is built from 14 residues. CDR3 sequence: CASSYSGADLAKYF. As DNA, the CDR3 is TGTGCCAGCAGTTACTCGGGTGCAGACCTAGCGAAGTACTTC.

The J gene is TRBJ2-7, the V gene TRBV4-3, with D perhaps matching TRBD1 or TRBD2 (5 bases each). CDR1 is LGHNA, CDR2 YSLEER, per germline. The CDR3 is made up of 13 amino acids. The CDR3 loop reads CVSWQQRGYEQYF. The CDR3 nucleotides are TGCGTCTCCTGGCAGCAGAGGGGCTATGAGCAGTACTTC.

This clonotype has at least ten counts. V gene TRBV9 combines with J gene TRBJ2-2, with TRBD2 matching 7 bases. This CDR3 comprises 18 residues. Germline V gene data show CDR1 as SGDLS and CDR2 as YYNGEE. V dropped 0 bases and J dropped 7; count of bases not matched to a gene: 15. As DNA, the CDR3 is TGTGCCAGCAGCGTAGAGACTAGTGCGGGAGTTTGGGGCGGGGAGCTGTTTTTT. As protein: CASSVETSAGVWGGELFF.

This clonotype occurred many times. The chain uses TRBV12-3 or TRBV12-4 and TRBJ1-5; a possible D gene is TRBD1 (6 bases). V lost 1 base, J lost 10 bases, and 23 bases lay in between. The CDR3 is made up of 17 amino acids. This CDR3 is CASSLGGAGDPRAPQHF. As DNA, the CDR3 is TGTGCCAGCAGTTTAGGGGGGGCAGGGGACCCCCGGGCACCCCAGCATTTT.

This clonotype was picked up many times. This sequence joins TRBV2 and TRBJ2-7, with D unclear. The CDR3 is 12 residues long. Trimming stripped 10 bases from V and 3 bases from J, with 13 bases between. CDR1 is SNHLY, CDR2 FYNNEI, per germline. Here the CDR3 DNA reads TGTGCCACCTCGGCAGCGAACTACGAGCAGTACTTC. Translating gives CATSAANYEQYF.

This clonotype was seen at least ten times. CDR3 sequence reads: CASSRGTSGTYNEQFF. CDR3 bases: TGTGCCAGCAGTCGAGGGACTAGCGGAACCTACAATGAGCAGTTCTTC. The chain links TRBV3-1 to TRBJ2-1; TRBD2 matches 11 bases. J lost 2 bases, V lost 6 bases, and 6 bases had no gene match. This CDR3 is built from 16 residues. Germline-derived CDR1 and CDR2 are LGHDT and YNNKEL (reference sequence).

This clonotype was seen at least ten times. The chain joins TRBV5-4 to TRBJ2-3, with 12 nucleotides matching TRBD2. V was clipped by 4 bases and J by 0 bases; unmatched bases: 3. The CDR3 totals 16 residues. Germline CDR1 SGHNT, CDR2 YYREEE (reference sequence). The CDR3 here is CASSLGTSGSTDTQYF. In DNA, the CDR3 is TGTGCCAGCAGCCTAGGGACTAGCGGGAGCACAGATACGCAGTATTTT.

This clonotype was recorded many times. The chain joins TRBV5-1 to TRBJ1-1; TRBD1 matches at 8 bases. Germline CDR1 is SGHRS and CDR2 is YFSETQ. The CDR3 has 16 residues. Unmatched junction bases numbered 13, after V lost 5 bases and J lost 4 bases. The CDR3 DNA follows: TGCGCCAGCAGTCGAGTGGCCAGGGGGCTTGGCACTGAAGCTTTCTTT. Protein product: CASSRVARGLGTEAFF.

In this sample, this clonotype turned up many times. J is TRBJ2-7 and V is TRBV6-1, with TRBD1 identical over 7 bases. Germline V gene sequence: CDR1 MNHNS, CDR2 SASEGT. With 10 bases clipped from V and 2 bases from J, the junction kept 14 bases outside the gene matches. The CDR3 sequence is 15 residues long. Written as DNA, the CDR3 is TGTGCCACTACGAACTCCCGGGACAGAGCCTACGAGCAGTACTTC. It translates to CATTNSRDRAYEQYF.

This clonotype was observed many times. The chain uses TRBV7-9 and TRBJ2-5; the D gene is possibly TRBD2 (5 bases). The CDR3 loop spans 15 amino acids. V lost 2 bases to trimming and J lost 3 bases, with 13 bases between them. Germline loops: CDR1 SEHNR, CDR2 FQNEAQ (reference sequence). The CDR3 bases are TGTGCCAGCAGCTTAACCGCCGGGATGGAAGAGACCCAGTACTTC. This encodes CASSLTAGMEETQYF. The whole variable domain, remainder taken from reference TRBV7-9 and TRBJ2-5, is DTGVSQNPRHKITKRGQNVTFRCDPISEHNRLYWYRQTLGQGPEFLTYFQNEAQLEKSRLLSDRFSAERPKGSFSTLEIQRTEQGDSAMYLCASSLTAGMEETQYFGPGTRLLVL.

This clonotype was seen many times. The chain couples TRBV19 to TRBJ2-1; 7 bases line up with TRBD2. This CDR3 contains 16 residues. With V trimmed by 5 bases and J by 8 bases, 15 bases remained unmatched. Germline CDR1 and CDR2: LNHDA and SQIVND (reference sequence). DNA for the CDR3: TGTGCCAGTAGTCTCCCTTTGGGCGGGAGTGTGCATGAGCAGTTCTTC. Amino acids: CASSLPLGGSVHEQFF.

There are many counts of this clonotype. CDR3 sequence (DNA): TGTGCCAGCAAGCCTACCTACGAGCAGTACTTC. Translating it yields CASKPTYEQYF. The chain employs TRBV2 and TRBJ2-7; no clear D. Trimming cost V 7 bases and J 2 bases, with 6 bases left between them. Germline values: CDR1 SNHLY, CDR2 FYNNEI. The CDR3 consists of 11 residues.

This clonotype was seen many times. This chain connects TRBV15 to TRBJ2-3; D uncertain. Trimming took 0 bases from V and 4 from J, leaving 11 bases between them. CDR3 length equals 15 residues. Germline V gene data show CDR1 as LNHNV and CDR2 as YYDKDF (reference sequence). CDR3 region: CATSREGSPADTQYF. In nucleotides, the CDR3 is TGTGCCACCAGCAGAGAAGGTTCCCCCGCAGATACGCAGTATTTT.

At least ten counts were recorded for this clonotype. This chain links TRBV29-1 with TRBJ2-1, with D tentatively TRBD1 (6 bases). Germline V gene data show CDR1 as SQVTM and CDR2 as ANQGSEA. V lost 6 bases and J 3 bases, leaving 15 bases between the germline ends. This CDR3 has 14 residues. CDR3 DNA sequence: TGCAGCGTCGATACGGACAGAGGCTACAATGAGCAGTTCTTC. This gives the protein CSVDTDRGYNEQFF.

This clonotype was picked up many times. The J gene is TRBJ1-1, the V gene TRBV4-2; maybe TRBD1 (5 bases). Germline-derived CDR1 and CDR2 are LGHNA and YNFKEQ. This CDR3 comprises 15 residues. The germline V and J ends were trimmed by 3 bases and 3 bases, with 14 bases remaining between them. The CDR3 DNA is TGTGCCAGCAGCCAGGCAGGGTGGGGGGACACTGAAGCTTTCTTT. This translates into CASSQAGWGDTEAFF.

In this sample, this clonotype turned up many times. The rearrangement joins TRBV27 to TRBJ2-4; D gene ambiguous. The CDR3 totals 15 residues. The V and J ends lost 6 bases and 0 bases respectively, with 12 bases between them. Per the germline V gene, CDR1 is MNHEY and CDR2 is SMNVEV (reference sequence). The CDR3 loop reads CASRRLSEAKNIQYF. Written as DNA, the CDR3 is TGTGCCAGCAGGAGATTGAGTGAAGCCAAAAACATTCAGTACTTC.

This clonotype has ten or more counts. The V gene is TRBV7-9, the J gene TRBJ2-7; D perhaps matches TRBD2 (5 bases). V lost 5 bases, J lost 5 bases, and 10 bases lay in between. CDR1 is SEHNR, CDR2 FQNEAQ, per germline (reference sequence). The CDR3 spans 12 residues. CDR3 sequence reads: CASSPTGDEQYF. The CDR3 DNA is TGTGCCAGCAGCCCAACCGGGGACGAGCAGTACTTC.

This clonotype has ten or more counts. J is TRBJ2-1 and V is TRBV6-5; D is uncertain. V was pared by 6 bases and J by 1 base, with 13 bases between. Germline values: CDR1 MNHEY, CDR2 SVGAGI. CDR3 length equals 15 residues. CDR3 coding DNA: TGTGCCAGCAGCCGCCGCCCGTCGTCCTACAATGAGCAGTTCTTC. Residues: CASSRRPSSYNEQFF.

This clonotype was seen only a few times. This CDR3 is CASSWGRGSSGELFF. The CDR3 nucleotides are TGTGCCAGCAGCTGGGGGCGAGGGAGTTCGGGGGAGCTGTTTTTT. The chain combines TRBV5-4 with TRBJ2-2; TRBD1 might be the D (6 bases). The CDR3 is made up of 15 amino acids. Trimming stripped 3 bases from V and 8 bases from J, with 17 bases between. The germline CDR1 and CDR2 sequences are SGHNT and YYREEE (reference sequence).

At least ten counts were recorded for this clonotype. CDR3 bases: TGCAGTGCTAGACCGGGCGGACTAGCGGGAACCTACGAGCAGTACTTC. Protein product: CSARPGGLAGTYEQYF. The chain employs TRBV20-1 and TRBJ2-7; 12 bases agree with TRBD2. V was clipped by 2 bases and J by 2 bases; unmatched bases: 7. The CDR3 length is 16 residues. The germline V gene encodes CDR1 DFQATT and CDR2 SNEGSKA (reference sequence).

This clonotype came up many times. V usage is TRBV27 and J usage is TRBJ2-7, with D perhaps TRBD1 or TRBD2 (6 bases each). The V gene's germline CDR1 is MNHEY and CDR2 SMNVEV (reference sequence). This CDR3 has 13 amino acids. V lost 3 bases, J lost 6 bases, and 12 bases lay in between. The CDR3 spells CASSFTGAGEQYF. The CDR3 DNA sequence: TGTGCCAGCAGTTTTACGGGGGCTGGCGAGCAGTACTTC.

The sample holds many counts of this clonotype. The chain links TRBV29-1 to TRBJ2-7; no reliable D call. CDR3 length: 11 amino acids. CDR1 and CDR2 (germline): SQVTM, ANQGSEA. V dropped 3 bases and J dropped 3 bases, with 6 bases sitting between them. The chain's CDR3 is CSVEFSYEQYF. The CDR3 DNA follows: TGCAGCGTTGAGTTCAGCTACGAGCAGTACTTC.

This clonotype was detected ten times or more. The chain recombines TRBV15 with TRBJ2-3, with D possibly matching TRBD2 (6 bases). Germline-derived CDR1 and CDR2 are LNHNV and YYDKDF (reference sequence). The CDR3 consists of 15 residues. V lost 5 bases to trimming and J lost 2 bases, with 14 bases between them. The CDR3 DNA follows: TGTGCCACCAGCCCCCGGGACTCCCTCACAGATACGCAGTATTTT. Translation: CATSPRDSLTDTQYF.

The sample holds a few counts of this clonotype. J is TRBJ1-5 and V is TRBV7-9; D call uncertain. This CDR3 is built from 14 residues. V was clipped by 5 bases and J by 4 bases, with 12 bases between them. The germline CDR1 and CDR2 sequences are SEHNR and FQNEAQ (reference sequence). In nucleotides, the CDR3 is TGTGCCAGCAGCCTTAGTGGCCTTAATCAGCCCCAGCATTTT. It specifies CASSLSGLNQPQHF.